The present TCR beta chain was sequenced within a study of T cells in Graves' hyperthyroidism and ophthalmopathy. Across the study: Peripheral blood draws took place at initial diagnosis, ahead of any treatment.

What was amplified from RNA transcripts were TCR beta CDR3 regions. Carried out on the TCR CDR3, a first-round RT-PCR used the HTBI primer set. TCRdb reprocessed the multiplex PCR reads with MiXCR, giving one entry per CDR3 protein. The sample carries approximately 410,000 distinct CDR3 sequences, roughly 15% recorded once. Concerning this clonotype: Its antigen is currently unknown.

V lost 6 bases and J 0 bases, leaving 15 bases between the germline ends. The CDR3 contains 16 residues. CDR1 is DFQATT and CDR2 is SNEGSKA in the germline V gene (reference sequence). Each person with ophthalmopathy scored at least 3 on the Clinical Activity Score, reached NOSPECS grade 4 or higher, and had been ill under 3 months. Study outcomes and limitations: A 13 V-J model separated ophthalmopathy from stable hyperthyroidism. Model-based prediction identified ophthalmopathy a median 6.5 months prior to its onset.

Sequencing was done on a sample of blood. The TCR comes from a man between 18 and 35 years old with Graves' ophthalmopathy. The rearrangement uses TRBV20-1 and TRBJ1-6; perhaps TRBD1 as D (5 bases). For the CDR3, the DNA is TGCAGTGCCCCGTGGGGGGACCGCTCCTATAATTCACCCCTCCACTTT. Amino acid sequence: CSAPWGDRSYNSPLHF.